This TCR beta chain was sequenced during a study of blood T cells in healthy people across ages. Details on this clonotype: Its target is not known.

Caucasian individuals from Russia who were healthy and aged 6 to 90 acted as donors. Study outcomes and limitations: A strong correlation was found between TCR beta diversity and the percentage of naive T cells. Relative to aged donors, long-lived donors carried more naive CD4+ cells and displayed higher diversity.

Germline loops: CDR1 MNHEY, CDR2 SVGAGI. The V gene end was trimmed by 5 bases and the J gene end by 3 bases; junction bases not matched to a gene: 9. The CDR3 consists of 16 residues. Primed by a sample-barcoded 5' primer and a J-beta primer mix, a second PCR proceeded for 7 to 11 cycles. TCRdb ran MiXCR on the 5' RACE reads and lists one entry per CDR3 protein. The sample includes about 1.4 million distinct CDR3 sequences, 55% to 75% of them seen just once. J is TRBJ1-2 and V is TRBV6-5, with 10 bases aligning to TRBD1. This TCR derives from a man aged 18 to 30 in good health. Sequencing used blood. The CDR3 sequence is CASSTRTGGKYYGYTF. The CDR3 DNA is TGTGCCAGCAGTACCCGGACAGGGGGAAAGTACTATGGCTACACCTTC.